A selection of T cell receptor beta chains follows, all from one sample in a study of blood T cell repertoires in COVID-19. The method was immunoSEQ multiplex PCR; TCRdb's version includes in-frame clones alone and lacks a portion of them. The data contain fewer than 90,000 clones, approximately 80% of them singletons. Sequencing was carried out using peripheral blood. These receptor sequences come from a woman older than 75 with acute or convalescent COVID-19. The CDR3 runs from the conserved cysteine through the conserved F or W. A D gene is named only where the DNA matches it firmly. A clone size is listed for some rows: how often the clone was seen (once, few, many), or a class if it is expanded.

J gene: TRBJ2-3
clone size: -
V gene: TRBV5-1
D gene: -
CDR3 DNA: TGCGCCAGCAGCTTGCGAGGTCCCGAGAGCACAGATACGCAGTATTTT
CDR3 protein: CASSLRGPESTDTQYF

J gene: TRBJ2-7
clone size: -
V gene: TRBV9
D gene: TRBD1
CDR3 DNA: TGTGCCAGCAGCGGGGACAGCCACTTC
CDR3 protein: CASSGDSHF

J gene: TRBJ2-1
clone size: -
V gene: TRBV6-5
D gene: -
CDR3 DNA: TGTGCCAGCAATTCCCCCATTACAGGGAATGAGCAGTTCTTC
CDR3 protein: CASNSPITGNEQFF

J gene: TRBJ1-1
clone size: -
V gene: TRBV19
D gene: -
CDR3 DNA: TGTGCCAGTAGTATATGGCCGGGGATCGGCACTGAAGCTTTCTTT
CDR3 protein: CASSIWPGIGTEAFF

J gene: TRBJ2-7
clone size: -
V gene: TRBV20-1
D gene: TRBD2
CDR3 DNA: TGCAGTGCTAGTTTAGGGAGGGACTACGAGCAGTACTTC
CDR3 protein: CSASLGRDYEQYF

J gene: TRBJ2-2
clone size: -
V gene: TRBV2
D gene: TRBD2
CDR3 DNA: TGTGCCAGCAGTGAACCAAGCGGGGGGGCCCGGACCGGGGAGCTGTTTTTT
CDR3 protein: CASSEPSGGARTGELFF

J gene: TRBJ2-3
clone size: -
V gene: TRBV6-6
D gene: TRBD1
CDR3 DNA: TGTGCCAGCACCTTCACTACAGGGGGCGGAACAGATACGCAGTATTTT
CDR3 protein: CASTFTTGGGTDTQYF

J gene: TRBJ1-2
clone size: -
V gene: TRBV6-1
D gene: -
CDR3 DNA: TGTGCCAGCAGTGAAAAAGTAGGGGATTACTATGGCTACACCTTC
CDR3 protein: CASSEKVGDYYGYTF

J gene: TRBJ1-2
clone size: few
V gene: TRBV19
D gene: -
CDR3 DNA: TGTGCCAGTAGTCAATCTCGGGGTGGCTATGGCTACACCTTC
CDR3 protein: CASSQSRGGYGYTF

J gene: TRBJ1-5
clone size: -
V gene: TRBV19
D gene: -
CDR3 DNA: TGTGCCAGTAGTATTCTACAGATCAATCAGCCCCAGCATTTT
CDR3 protein: CASSILQINQPQHF

J gene: TRBJ2-7
clone size: -
V gene: TRBV6-5
D gene: -
CDR3 DNA: TGTGCCAGCAGTCCAGGCGGGGAGCAGTACTTC
CDR3 protein: CASSPGGEQYF

J gene: TRBJ2-7
clone size: -
V gene: TRBV2
D gene: TRBD1
CDR3 DNA: TGTGCCAGCAGTGAAAGGGGGCCGACCTACGAGCAGTACTTC
CDR3 protein: CASSERGPTYEQYF

J gene: TRBJ2-5
clone size: once
V gene: TRBV27
D gene: TRBD2
CDR3 DNA: TGTGCCAGCAGTTCCCGCGACCTTTTGAGTGGGACTAGCTACTTC
CDR3 protein: CASSSRDLLSGTSYF

J gene: TRBJ2-5
clone size: -
V gene: TRBV2
D gene: -
CDR3 DNA: TGTGCCAGCAGTGTTCGGGAGACCCAGTACTTC
CDR3 protein: CASSVRETQYF

J gene: TRBJ2-2
clone size: few
V gene: TRBV6-5
D gene: -
CDR3 DNA: TGTGCCAGCAGTTACTCTGGACTGAACACCGGGGAGCTGTTTTTT
CDR3 protein: CASSYSGLNTGELFF

J gene: TRBJ2-1
clone size: -
V gene: TRBV6-2/TRBV6-3
D gene: -
CDR3 DNA: TGTGCCAGCAGCCGACAATACAATGAGCAGTTCTTC
CDR3 protein: CASSRQYNEQFF

J gene: TRBJ1-6
clone size: -
V gene: TRBV3-1/TRBV3-2
D gene: -
CDR3 DNA: TGTGCCAGCAGCCAAAGAGGGGGTGTGAGGTACTTT
CDR3 protein: CASSQRGGVRYF

J gene: TRBJ2-2
clone size: -
V gene: TRBV5-4
D gene: -
CDR3 DNA: TGTGCCAGCAGCCTTACCGGGTACACCGGGGAGCTGTTTTTT
CDR3 protein: CASSLTGYTGELFF

J gene: TRBJ2-1
clone size: -
V gene: TRBV6-4
D gene: -
CDR3 DNA: TGTGCCAGCAGTGACCCCTCAGTCAATGAGCAGTTCTTC
CDR3 protein: CASSDPSVNEQFF

J gene: TRBJ1-3
clone size: -
V gene: TRBV11-2
D gene: TRBD1
CDR3 DNA: TGTGCCAGCAGCGTGGGACAGGTCTCTGGAAACACCATATATTTT
CDR3 protein: CASSVGQVSGNTIYF

J gene: TRBJ2-3
clone size: -
V gene: TRBV4-1
D gene: TRBD2
CDR3 DNA: TGCGCCAGCAGCCAAGAACGGCTAGCGGGCTATATAGATACGCAGTATTTT
CDR3 protein: CASSQERLAGYIDTQYF

J gene: TRBJ2-7
clone size: -
V gene: TRBV6-5
D gene: TRBD2
CDR3 DNA: TGTGCCAGCAGTCGTACTAGCGGGAGCGCCTACGAGCAGTACTTC
CDR3 protein: CASSRTSGSAYEQYF

J gene: TRBJ1-5
clone size: -
V gene: TRBV21-1
D gene: -
CDR3 DNA: TGTGCCAGCAGTCCTCGAGACAGGGAACAGCCCCAGCATTTT
CDR3 protein: CASSPRDREQPQHF

J gene: TRBJ1-5
clone size: -
V gene: TRBV7-9
D gene: -
CDR3 DNA: TGTGCCAGCAGCTTCTACAATCAGCCCCAGCATTTT
CDR3 protein: CASSFYNQPQHF

J gene: TRBJ2-7
clone size: -
V gene: TRBV6-5
D gene: TRBD1
CDR3 DNA: TGTGCCAGCAGTTACGGTGGCAGGGGGCTGGTTTACTTC
CDR3 protein: CASSYGGRGLVYF

J gene: TRBJ2-5
clone size: -
V gene: TRBV5-6
D gene: TRBD2
CDR3 DNA: TGTGCCAGCAGCTTGATGCGGGGGAAAGAGACCCAGTACTTC
CDR3 protein: CASSLMRGKETQYF

J gene: TRBJ1-2
clone size: -
V gene: TRBV5-1
D gene: TRBD1
CDR3 DNA: TGCGCCAGCAGCCATGGGACAGACTATGGCTACACCTTC
CDR3 protein: CASSHGTDYGYTF

J gene: TRBJ2-7
clone size: -
V gene: TRBV6-6
D gene: -
CDR3 DNA: TGTGCCAGCAGTACTTCTTACGAGCAGTACTTC
CDR3 protein: CASSTSYEQYF

J gene: TRBJ2-1
clone size: -
V gene: TRBV11-3
D gene: TRBD2
CDR3 DNA: TGTGCCAGCAGCTTAGGGTCTAGCGGGAGTCATGAGCAGTTCTTC
CDR3 protein: CASSLGSSGSHEQFF

J gene: TRBJ1-4
clone size: -
V gene: TRBV5-1
D gene: -
CDR3 DNA: TGCGCCAGCAGCTTGGGTGTTTCGGCACAGGTTAATGAAAAACTGTTTTTT
CDR3 protein: CASSLGVSAQVNEKLFF

J gene: TRBJ1-2
clone size: -
V gene: TRBV30
D gene: -
CDR3 DNA: TGTGCCTGGAATCAGGGCGGCTATGGCTACACCTTC
CDR3 protein: CAWNQGGYGYTF

J gene: TRBJ1-2
clone size: -
V gene: TRBV5-3
D gene: -
CDR3 DNA: TGTGCCAGAAGATTGGACTTCCGGGGCTACACCTTC
CDR3 protein: CARRLDFRGYTF

J gene: TRBJ2-1
clone size: -
V gene: TRBV12-5
D gene: -
CDR3 DNA: TGTGCTAGTGGTTTAGGGGACACATACTACAATGAGCAGTTCTTC
CDR3 protein: CASGLGDTYYNEQFF

J gene: TRBJ1-1
clone size: -
V gene: TRBV5-3
D gene: TRBD1
CDR3 DNA: TGTGCCAGAAGCGGGGACAGGGTAACGTACACTGAAGCTTTCTTT
CDR3 protein: CARSGDRVTYTEAFF

J gene: TRBJ2-3
clone size: -
V gene: TRBV5-1
D gene: -
CDR3 DNA: TGCGCCAGCAGCGGAGTAGCCCCAGATACGCAGTATTTT
CDR3 protein: CASSGVAPDTQYF

J gene: TRBJ2-7
clone size: -
V gene: TRBV3-1/TRBV3-2
D gene: -
CDR3 DNA: TGTGCCAGCAGCCAAATCCCAGGAAGGACCTACGAGCAGTACTTC
CDR3 protein: CASSQIPGRTYEQYF